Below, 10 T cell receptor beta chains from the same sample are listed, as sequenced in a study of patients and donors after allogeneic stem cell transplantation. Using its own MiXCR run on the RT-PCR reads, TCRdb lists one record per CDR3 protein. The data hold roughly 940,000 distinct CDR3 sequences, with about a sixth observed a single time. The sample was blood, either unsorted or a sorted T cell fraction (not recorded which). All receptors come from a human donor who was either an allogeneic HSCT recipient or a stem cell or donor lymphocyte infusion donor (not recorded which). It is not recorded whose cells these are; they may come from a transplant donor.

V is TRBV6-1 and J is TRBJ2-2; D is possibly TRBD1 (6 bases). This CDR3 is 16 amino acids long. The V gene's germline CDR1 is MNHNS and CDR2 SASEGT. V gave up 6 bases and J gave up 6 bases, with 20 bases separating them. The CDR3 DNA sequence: TGTGCCAGCAGCATAGTGGGGGCTCCATCCCCCGGGGAGCTGTTTTTT. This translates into CASSIVGAPSPGELFF.

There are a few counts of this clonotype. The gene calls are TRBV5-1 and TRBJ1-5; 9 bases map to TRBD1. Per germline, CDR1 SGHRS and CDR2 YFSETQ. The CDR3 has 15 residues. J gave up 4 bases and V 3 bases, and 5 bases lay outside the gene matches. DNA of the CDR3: TGCGCCAGCAGCTGGGGACAGGGTAGGAATCAGCCCCAGCATTTT. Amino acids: CASSWGQGRNQPQHF.

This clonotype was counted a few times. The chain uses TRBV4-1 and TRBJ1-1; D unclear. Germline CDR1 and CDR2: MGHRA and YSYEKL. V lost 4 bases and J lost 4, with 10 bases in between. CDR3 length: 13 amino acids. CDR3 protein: CASSPPALTEAFF. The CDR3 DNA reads TGCGCCAGCAGCCCCCCCGCACTCACTGAAGCTTTCTTT.

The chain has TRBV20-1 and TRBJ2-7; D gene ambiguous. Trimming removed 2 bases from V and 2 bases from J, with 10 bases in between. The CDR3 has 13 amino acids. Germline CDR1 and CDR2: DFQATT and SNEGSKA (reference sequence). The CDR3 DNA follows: TGCAGTGCTAGACCTACCTTCACCTACGAGCAGTACTTC. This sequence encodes CSARPTFTYEQYF.

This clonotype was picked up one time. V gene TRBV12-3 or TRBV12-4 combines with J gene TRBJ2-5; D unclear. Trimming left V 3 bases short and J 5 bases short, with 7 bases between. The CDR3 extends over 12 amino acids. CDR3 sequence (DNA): TGTGCCAGCAGTTTCTCCATTGAGACCCAGTACTTC. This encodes CASSFSIETQYF.

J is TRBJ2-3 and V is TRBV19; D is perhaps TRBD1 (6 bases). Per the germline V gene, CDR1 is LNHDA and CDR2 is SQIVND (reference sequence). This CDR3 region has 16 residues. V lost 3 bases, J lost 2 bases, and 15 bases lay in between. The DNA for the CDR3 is TGTGCCAGTAGTATCGGGACAAGCGGAATCACAGATACGCAGTATTTT. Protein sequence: CASSIGTSGITDTQYF.

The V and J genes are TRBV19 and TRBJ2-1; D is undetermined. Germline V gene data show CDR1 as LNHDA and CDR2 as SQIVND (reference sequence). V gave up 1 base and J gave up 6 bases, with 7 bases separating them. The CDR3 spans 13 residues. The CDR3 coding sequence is TGTGCCAGTAGTATAGCTGGTCCCAATGAGCAGTTCTTC. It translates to CASSIAGPNEQFF. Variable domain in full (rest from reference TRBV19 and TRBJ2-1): DGGITQSPKYLFRKEGQNVTLSCEQNLNHDAMYWYRQDPGQGLRLIYYSQIVNDFQKGDIAEGYSVSREKKESFPLTVTSAQKNPTAFYLCASSIAGPNEQFFGPGTRLTVL.

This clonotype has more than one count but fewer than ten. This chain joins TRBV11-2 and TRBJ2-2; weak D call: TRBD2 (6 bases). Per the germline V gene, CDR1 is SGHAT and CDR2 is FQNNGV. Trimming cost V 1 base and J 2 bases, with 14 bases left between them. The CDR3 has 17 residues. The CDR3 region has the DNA TGTGCCAGCAGCTTAGCGACTAGTCCTTTCAACACCGGGGAGCTGTTTTTT. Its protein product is CASSLATSPFNTGELFF.

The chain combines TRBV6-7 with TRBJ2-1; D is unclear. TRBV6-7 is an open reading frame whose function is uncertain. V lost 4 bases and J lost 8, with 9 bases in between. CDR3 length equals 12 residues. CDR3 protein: CASSLTHDEQFF. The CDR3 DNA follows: TGTGCCAGCAGTTTAACACACGATGAGCAGTTCTTC.

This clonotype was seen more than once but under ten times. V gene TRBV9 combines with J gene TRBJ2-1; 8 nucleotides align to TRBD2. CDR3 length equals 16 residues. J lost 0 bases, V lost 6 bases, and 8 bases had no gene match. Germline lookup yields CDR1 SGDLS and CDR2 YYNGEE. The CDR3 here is CASNGGGGSSYNEQFF. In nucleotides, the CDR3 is TGTGCCAGCAACGGGGGGGGCGGGAGCTCCTACAATGAGCAGTTCTTC.